These 5 T cell receptor beta chains were sequenced from one sample in a study of T cells in Graves' hyperthyroidism and ophthalmopathy. The CDR3 regions of TCR beta were amplified from RNA transcripts. When the TCR CDR3 underwent first-round RT-PCR, the HTBI primer set was used. TCRdb passed the multiplex PCR reads through MiXCR, listing each CDR3 protein once. The profile shows about 740,000 distinct CDR3 sequences, around 15% of them singletons. Sample: blood. The receptor set was obtained from a woman between 18 and 30 years old with Graves' hyperthyroidism.

This clonotype was counted at least ten times. This chain joins TRBV7-9 and TRBJ1-2; TRBD1 aligns across 7 bases. This CDR3 has 16 residues. V lost 5 bases, J lost 1 base, and 10 bases stayed unmatched. Germline CDR1 is SEHNR and CDR2 is FQNEAQ (reference sequence). In DNA form, the CDR3 reads TGTGCCAGCAGCGGAGGGGCAGGGGGAGTTAACTATGGCTACACCTTC. Translating it yields CASSGGAGGVNYGYTF.

This clonotype was picked up many times. The CDR3, as DNA: TGTGCCAGCAGCTTAGGGACGTCCCTTGGCTACGAGCAGTACTTC. Protein product: CASSLGTSLGYEQYF. The chain employs TRBV7-2 and TRBJ2-7; D gene unclear. Germline loops: CDR1 SGHTA, CDR2 FQGNSA. This CDR3 comprises 15 residues. The V gene lost 1 base and the J gene lost 3 bases, with 13 bases spanning the gap.

This clonotype appeared a few times. The rearrangement joins TRBV7-2 to TRBJ2-5; 15 bases map to TRBD2. There are 19 residues in the CDR3. V shed 0 bases, J shed 2 bases, and the junction held 7 bases outside the gene matches. CDR1 is SGHTA and CDR2 is FQGNSA in the germline V gene. The CDR3 nucleotides read TGTGCCAGCAGCTTAGCTCCGGGACTAGCGGGAGGAGGGCAAGAGACCCAGTACTTC. It encodes CASSLAPGLAGGGQETQYF.

This clonotype has only a few counts. V is TRBV5-6 and J is TRBJ1-2; D is unclear. Between the trimmed V and J ends, which lost 2 bases and 7 bases, there was a span of 9 bases. Germline CDR1 and CDR2: SGHDT and YYEEEE. CDR3 size: 12 residues. CDR3 sequence (DNA): TGTGCCAGCAGCTTCGAGAGGTTTGGCTACACCTTC. This codes for CASSFERFGYTF.

This clonotype was seen many times. V and J are TRBV11-2 and TRBJ2-2; no clear D. Trimming cost V 0 bases and J 10 bases, with 3 bases left between them. CDR1 and CDR2 from the germline V gene are SGHAT and FQNNGV. This CDR3 comprises 11 residues. The CDR3 protein is CASSLDPELFF. The CDR3 region has the DNA TGTGCCAGCAGCTTAGATCCGGAGCTGTTTTTT.